A single sample is the source of the 23 T cell receptor beta chains below, sequenced in a study of cytomegalovirus exposure and HLA in healthy donors. PCR involved 60 Vbeta and 13 Jbeta primers. Profiled with immunoSEQ multiplex PCR; TCRdb holds only in-frame clones, not every one. Of tens of thousands of clones listed, approximately 77% are singletons. The sample comprised PBMCs. Receptors originate from a woman aged 18-29 years in good health and CMV-seronegative.

V usage is TRBV7-3 and J usage is TRBJ2-5, with 11 bases lining up with TRBD2. This CDR3 comprises 15 residues. Trimming cost V 5 bases and J 5 bases; bases outside gene matches: 7. CDR1 and CDR2 from the germline V gene are SGHTA and FQGTGA. The CDR3 sequence is CASSLLAGVGETQYF. CDR3 in DNA: TGTGCCAGCAGCCTACTAGCGGGAGTGGGGGAGACCCAGTACTTC.

A remark on this clone: One end of the junction does not line up with germline, which may come from a read error. The rearrangement joins TRBV6-1 to TRBJ2-6; TRBD2 matches 7 bases. This CDR3 spans 15 amino acids. The germline V gene encodes CDR1 MNHNS and CDR2 SASEGT. The CDR3 DNA follows: TGTGCTGATGGGGGGGGTTGGGCTGGGGCCAACGGCCTGACTTTC. It specifies CADGGGWAGANGLTF.

The sample holds one count of this clone. The same CDR3 also results from other DNA sequences found in this sample. The chain employs TRBV18 and TRBJ1-5; 7 nucleotides line up with TRBD1. This CDR3 contains 15 residues. Germline loops: CDR1 KGHSH, CDR2 LQKENI. V was pared by 6 bases and J by 4 bases, with 9 bases of the junction left unmatched. CDR3 amino acids: CASSPELTGNQPQHF. CDR3 DNA: TGTGCCAGCTCCCCCGAACTGACAGGGAATCAGCCCCAGCATTTT.

The chain combines TRBV20-1 with TRBJ2-4; no clear D. CDR1 is DFQATT and CDR2 is SNEGSKA in the germline V gene (reference sequence). The ends were cut back, 6 bases at V and 5 bases at J, with 8 bases in the middle. This CDR3 region has 11 residues. In DNA form, the CDR3 reads TGCAGTGCGCCGATAGAAAACATTCAGTACTTC. Its protein product is CSAPIENIQYF.

The chain joins TRBV27 to TRBJ2-1; 10 bases are a match to TRBD1. Per germline, CDR1 MNHEY and CDR2 SMNVEV (reference sequence). This CDR3 region has 15 residues. With 6 bases clipped from V and 2 bases from J, the junction kept 4 bases outside the gene matches. CDR3 sequence: CASSVTGGAYNEQFF. The CDR3 DNA is TGTGCCAGCAGCGTGACAGGGGGCGCCTACAATGAGCAGTTCTTC.

The chain joins TRBV29-1 to TRBJ2-4, with TRBD1 matching 7 bases. This CDR3 has 17 residues. Germline trimming cut 5 bases from V and 1 base from J; bases unmatched to any gene: 14. CDR1 is SQVTM, CDR2 ANQGSEA, per germline. The chain's CDR3 is CSVLTRVTGMAKNIQYF. CDR3 DNA sequence: TGCAGCGTTCTAACGCGAGTGACAGGGATGGCCAAAAACATTCAGTACTTC.

This clone was found a few times. The chain links TRBV6-6 to TRBJ1-4; 8 nucleotides line up with TRBD1. In germline, CDR1 is MNHNY, CDR2 SVGAGI (reference sequence). This CDR3 is built from 14 residues. Losses at the gene ends were 4 bases for V and 4 bases for J; bases not matched to a gene: 2. CDR3 nucleotides: TGTGCCAGCAGTTTACAGGGGGTTAATGAAAAACTGTTTTTT. This codes for CASSLQGVNEKLFF.

The chain links TRBV6-5 to TRBJ2-1; 11 nucleotides match TRBD2. Germline CDR1 is MNHEY and CDR2 is SVGAGI. Germline trimming cut 5 bases from V and 7 bases from J; bases unmatched to any gene: 7. The CDR3 totals 15 residues. CDR3 amino acids: CASSNSGRGTNEQFF. CDR3 DNA sequence: TGTGCCAGCAGTAATAGCGGGAGGGGGACGAATGAGCAGTTCTTC.

This chain uses TRBV11-3 with TRBJ2-3; D is possibly TRBD2 (6 bases). Germline V gene lookup returns CDR1 SGHNT and CDR2 YENEEA. The CDR3 consists of 13 residues. V was clipped by 3 bases and J by 3 bases, with 7 bases between them. CDR3 residues: CASSFRETDTQYF. CDR3 nucleotides: TGTGCCAGCAGCTTCCGGGAGACAGATACGCAGTATTTT.

This clone showed up just once. The chain links TRBV30 to TRBJ2-7; TRBD2 matches 9 bases. Germline V lookup: CDR1 GTSNPN, CDR2 SVGIG (reference sequence). CDR3 size: 13 residues. The junction had 9 bases not matched to a gene; V was cut back by 5 bases and J by 7 bases. The CDR3: CAWRVAGVDEQYF. CDR3 coding DNA: TGTGCCTGGCGAGTAGCGGGAGTAGATGAGCAGTACTTC.

This clone was recorded a few times. The chain uses TRBV7-9 and TRBJ1-5, with unresolved D. The length of the CDR3 is 12 residues. Trimming left V 5 bases short and J 2 bases short, with 4 bases between. Germline V gene sequence: CDR1 SEHNR, CDR2 FQNEAQ (reference sequence). The CDR3: CASSPGNQPQHF. CDR3 DNA sequence: TGTGCCAGCAGCCCCGGCAATCAGCCCCAGCATTTT.

The chain has TRBV9 and TRBJ2-7; TRBD1 matches 7 bases. Germline V lookup: CDR1 SGDLS, CDR2 YYNGEE. J lost 5 bases, V lost 1 base, and 3 bases had no gene match. The CDR3 is 13 residues long. The DNA of the CDR3 is TGTGCCAGCAGCGTAAGGGGGCAAGACGAGCAGTACTTC. It yields the protein CASSVRGQDEQYF. The variable domain in full, completed from reference TRBV9 and TRBJ2-7, reads DSGVTQTPKHLITATGQRVTLRCSPRSGDLSVYWYQQSLDQGLQFLIQYYNGEERAKGNILERFSAQQFPDLHSELNLSSLELGDSALYFCASSVRGQDEQYFGPGTRLTVT.

The rearrangement joins TRBV29-1 to TRBJ2-7; 7 nucleotides match TRBD1. Trimming removed 2 bases from V and 3 bases from J; junction bases left unmatched: 4. Germline V CDR1 and CDR2: SQVTM, ANQGSEA. The CDR3 totals 13 residues. CDR3 protein: CSVETGENYEQYF. In DNA, the CDR3 is TGCAGCGTTGAAACAGGGGAAAACTACGAGCAGTACTTC.

The rearrangement joins TRBV13 to TRBJ2-5; TRBD1 matches at 7 bases. The DNA end favors TRBJ2-7, so the J call may be wrong. This CDR3 comprises 14 residues. CDR1 and CDR2 (germline): PRHDT, FYEKMQ (reference sequence). CDR3 sequence (DNA): TGTGCCAGCAGCTCGACAGGGTTCGCCCACGAGCAGTACTTC. Protein: CASSSTGFAHEQYF.

The chain links TRBV27 to TRBJ2-1; 9 nucleotides agree with TRBD2. The CDR3 extends over 15 amino acids. V was pared by 7 bases and J by 8 bases, with 12 bases of the junction left unmatched. CDR1 and CDR2 from the germline V gene are MNHEY and SMNVEV (reference sequence). DNA for the CDR3: TGTGCCAGCAATCCCCTAGCGGGATCGATCGATGAGCAGTTCTTC. Protein sequence: CASNPLAGSIDEQFF.

This chain joins TRBV6-6 and TRBJ2-7; tentatively, D is TRBD1 (5 bases). V lost 8 bases to trimming and J lost 3 bases, with 14 bases between them. CDR1 and CDR2 (germline): MNHNY, SVGAGI (reference sequence). The CDR3 loop spans 13 amino acids. CDR3: CASGQDTDYEQYF. The DNA of the CDR3 is TGTGCCAGCGGTCAGGACACCGACTACGAGCAGTACTTC.

The chain has TRBV5-1 and TRBJ2-2, with 10 bases matching TRBD1. V lost 7 bases, J lost 5 bases, and 11 bases stayed unmatched. This CDR3 comprises 16 residues. CDR1 SGHRS and CDR2 YFSETQ come from the germline V gene. Written as DNA, the CDR3 is TGCGCCAGCGTACGAACGACAGGGGGCGATACCGGGGAGCTGTTTTTT. This gives the protein CASVRTTGGDTGELFF.

The rearrangement uses TRBV29-1 and TRBJ2-3; D unclear. Trimming cost V 5 bases and J 2 bases, with 11 bases left between them. The CDR3 is 13 residues long. The germline V gene has CDR1 SQVTM and CDR2 ANQGSEA. CDR3 in DNA: TGCAGCGTTTCCGCGATCGTCACAGATACGCAGTATTTT. Its protein is CSVSAIVTDTQYF.

As regards this clone: Other DNA sequences within the sample encode an identical CDR3. The V gene is TRBV9, the J gene TRBJ2-1; the D gene is possibly TRBD2 (6 bases). Germline assignment: CDR1 SGDLS and CDR2 YYNGEE. V lost 1 base, J lost 5 bases, and 16 bases lay in between. The CDR3 runs 16 residues. CDR3: CASSVLRELVNNEQFF. CDR3 nucleotide sequence: TGTGCCAGCAGCGTACTCCGGGAGCTTGTGAACAATGAGCAGTTCTTC.

The chain employs TRBV7-9 and TRBJ2-6; D call uncertain. This CDR3 comprises 13 residues. Trimming pared 7 bases from V and 4 bases from J, leaving 8 bases between. From germline, CDR1 is SEHNR and CDR2 FQNEAQ (reference sequence). The CDR3 DNA reads as TGTGCCAGCACAGGAAGCGGGGCCAACGTCCTGACTTTC. This codes for CASTGSGANVLTF. The variable domain in full, with the rest retrieved from reference TRBV7-9 and TRBJ2-6, is DTGVSQNPRHKITKRGQNVTFRCDPISEHNRLYWYRQTLGQGPEFLTYFQNEAQLEKSRLLSDRFSAERPKGSFSTLEIQRTEQGDSAMYLCASTGSGANVLTFGAGSRLTVL.

This chain uses TRBV7-9 with TRBJ2-1; no definite D call. Germline values: CDR1 SEHNR, CDR2 FQNEAQ (reference sequence). The V end lost 0 bases, the J end lost 7 bases, and 7 bases lay between the germline ends. This CDR3 contains 13 residues. CDR3 loop: CASSLAQANEQFF. As DNA, the CDR3 is TGTGCCAGCAGCTTAGCGCAGGCGAATGAGCAGTTCTTC.

The chain links TRBV5-1 to TRBJ1-5; 9 positions agree with TRBD1. This CDR3 comprises 14 residues. Germline assignment: CDR1 SGHRS and CDR2 YFSETQ. After removal of 7 bases from V and 3 bases from J, the junction contained 5 bases not matched to a gene. The CDR3 protein is CASLGTGTNQPQHF. The CDR3 nucleotides read TGCGCCAGCCTCGGGACAGGGACCAATCAGCCCCAGCATTTT.

This chain links TRBV29-1 with TRBJ2-5; tentative D call: TRBD2 (6 bases). The germline V gene encodes CDR1 SQVTM and CDR2 ANQGSEA. V was shortened by 4 bases and J by 3 bases, with 6 bases between the two germline ends. The CDR3 sequence is 11 residues long. As DNA, the CDR3 is TGCAGCGTTGCGGGAGAAGAGACCCAGTACTTC. Residues: CSVAGEETQYF.